This TCR beta chain was documented in a study of graft-versus-host responses after intestinal transplantation. Study overall: Those transplanted obtained multivisceral, liver-intestinal, or isolated intestinal grafts. Once they had received anti-thymocyte globulin induction, all recipients took tacrolimus and steroids for about three years. The study, taken as a whole, reports: Detection of GvH clones occurred in recipient marrow, and some had their first appearance in ileum or blood. Maximum circulating GvH clone levels tracked with early post-transplant HvG decreases.

This clone was counted a few times. Its specificity is not known. Only in-frame clones appear in the TCRdb table, and some are missing; sequencing was by immunoSEQ multiplex PCR. The sample includes about 29,000 clones, roughly nine tenths of them seen just once. Germline V gene data show CDR1 as SGHRS and CDR2 as YFSETQ. Losses at the gene ends were 3 bases for V and 9 bases for J; bases not matched to a gene: 4. This CDR3 is built from 14 residues. The source of this sequence is a human patient who received an intestinal transplant, so some T cells may come from the graft donor. This specimen consisted of PBMCs, obtained around 430 days after intestinal transplantation. The rearrangement uses TRBV5-1 and TRBJ1-6, with 9 bases aligning to TRBD1. CDR3 amino acids: CASSSGQGTSPLHF. DNA of the CDR3: TGCGCCAGCAGCTCCGGACAGGGGACTTCACCCCTCCACTTT.